The 9 T cell receptor beta chains listed next were all sequenced from one sample in a study of blood T cell repertoires in COVID-19 (dated by TCRdb to the early 2020s). Libraries were made using the immunoSEQ multiplex PCR assay. Held by TCRdb, this immuneACCESS table contains in-frame sequences only and omits some clones. Under half of the omission traces to an unresolved V gene where checked; the cause of the rest is unknown. The sample data list roughly 39,000 clones, and roughly 85% of these were observed just once. Approximately 10% of the sample rests with the top ten. Sequences were obtained from peripheral blood. All receptors derive from a human donor in a cohort sampled during active COVID-19.

V is TRBV6-1 and J is TRBJ1-2, with 9 bases identical to TRBD1. With V trimmed by 2 bases and J by 7 bases, 2 bases remained unmatched. The CDR3 contains 13 residues. Germline lookup yields CDR1 MNHNS and CDR2 SASEGT. The CDR3 protein is CASSEMDRGGYTF. Here the CDR3 DNA reads TGTGCCAGCAGTGAAATGGACAGGGGTGGCTACACCTTC.

V usage is TRBV18 and J usage is TRBJ1-4; 9 nucleotides match TRBD1. Germline V lookup: CDR1 KGHSH, CDR2 LQKENI. This CDR3 has 14 residues. J lost 4 bases, V lost 6 bases, and 3 bases had no gene match. Here the CDR3 reads CASSMDRGNEKLFF. The CDR3 DNA reads as TGTGCCAGCTCTATGGACAGGGGTAATGAAAAACTGTTTTTT.

The rearrangement joins TRBV10-3 to TRBJ1-1; unclear D gene. The ends were cut back, 1 base at V and 1 base at J, with 4 bases in the middle. The germline V gene has CDR1 ENHRY and CDR2 SYGVKD. CDR3 length equals 13 residues. CDR3: CAISEFGNTEAFF. Here the CDR3 DNA reads TGTGCCATCAGTGAGTTCGGGAACACTGAAGCTTTCTTT.

This chain uses TRBV5-4 with TRBJ2-1; 9 bases agree with TRBD2. The germline gives CDR1 SGHNT, CDR2 YYREEE (reference sequence). This CDR3 region has 15 residues. The V and J ends lost 4 bases and 4 bases, in that order; junction bases with no gene match: 6. This CDR3 is CASSRLAVAYNEQFF. The DNA of the CDR3 is TGTGCCAGCAGCCGACTAGCGGTCGCTTACAATGAGCAGTTCTTC.

The J gene is TRBJ2-2, the V gene TRBV5-8; D gene uncertain. Germline V gene lookup returns CDR1 SGHTS and CDR2 YDEGEE. The length of the CDR3 is 13 residues. Trimming removed 4 bases at V and 2 bases at J, with 6 bases between. This chain's CDR3 is CASSPYNTGELFF. CDR3 in DNA: TGTGCCAGCAGCCCTTATAACACCGGGGAGCTGTTTTTT.

V gene TRBV5-1 combines with J gene TRBJ2-1; possibly TRBD2 for D (5 bases). Trimming pared 4 bases from V and 3 bases from J, leaving 11 bases between. The CDR3 totals 14 residues. Germline V gene sequence: CDR1 SGHRS, CDR2 YFSETQ. The CDR3 reads CASSAVTSYNEQFF. The CDR3 DNA follows: TGCGCCAGCAGCGCAGTAACTAGCTACAATGAGCAGTTCTTC.

The rearrangement uses TRBV3-1 (or the pseudogene TRBV3-2) and TRBJ2-2; TRBD2 matches at 9 bases. The CDR3 is 18 amino acids. The V gene end was trimmed by 1 base and the J gene end by 3 bases; junction bases not matched to a gene: 9. Germline V gene data show CDR1 as LGHDT and CDR2 as YNNKEL (reference sequence). CDR3 sequence reads: CASSQVTSGTTYTGELFF. CDR3 DNA sequence: TGTGCCAGCAGCCAAGTGACTAGCGGAACTACTTACACCGGGGAGCTGTTTTTT.

The CDR3 is CASSLGGGWVNGYTF. In nucleotides, the CDR3 is TGTGCCAGCAGCTTAGGAGGGGGCTGGGTGAATGGCTACACCTTC. J is TRBJ1-2 and V is TRBV7-9, with 7 nucleotides matching TRBD1. The CDR3 sequence is 15 residues long. Per the germline V gene, CDR1 is SEHNR and CDR2 is FQNEAQ (reference sequence). Unmatched junction bases numbered 8, after V lost 1 base and J lost 6 bases.

This chain joins TRBV27 and TRBJ1-4, with D unclear. The germline V gene has CDR1 MNHEY and CDR2 SMNVEV (reference sequence). Trimming took off 8 bases at V and 4 bases at J, with 20 bases between the two ends. The CDR3 consists of 16 residues. The CDR3 sequence is CASRITQLGVNEKLFF. The CDR3, as DNA: TGTGCCAGCCGAATAACGCAACTAGGAGTTAATGAAAAACTGTTTTTT.